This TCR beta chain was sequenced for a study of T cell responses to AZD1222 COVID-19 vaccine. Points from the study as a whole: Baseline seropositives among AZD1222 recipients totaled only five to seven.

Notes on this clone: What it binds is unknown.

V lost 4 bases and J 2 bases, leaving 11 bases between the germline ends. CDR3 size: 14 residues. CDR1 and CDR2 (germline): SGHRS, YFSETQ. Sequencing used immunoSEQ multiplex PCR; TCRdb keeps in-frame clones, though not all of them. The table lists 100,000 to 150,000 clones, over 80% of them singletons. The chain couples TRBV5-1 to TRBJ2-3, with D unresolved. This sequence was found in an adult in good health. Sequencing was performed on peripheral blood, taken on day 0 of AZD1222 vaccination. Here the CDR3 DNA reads TGCGCCAGCAGCGGGTGGGCTCTCACAGATACGCAGTATTTT. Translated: CASSGWALTDTQYF.